Listed below are T cell receptor beta chains from one sample, sequenced in a study of cytomegalovirus exposure and HLA in healthy donors. TCRdb's table, derived via immunoSEQ multiplex PCR, lists solely in-frame clones and lacks some. The sample holds some 170,000 clones; around nine tenths are singletons and the top ten take 1.4%. What was sequenced was PBMCs. The receptors were gathered from a woman in her twenties or thirties in good health and CMV-seronegative. Each CDR3 is given without its conserved first and last residue. The size entry is marked missing in some rows and otherwise reads once, few, many or a size class.

v_call	clone_size	cdr3_aa
TRBV6-5	few	ASRQGPVYEQY
TRBV6-6	-	ASRQDRGLEQY
TRBV4-3	-	ASSQEGTGGEKLF
TRBV10-3	-	AISEFGQTEAF
TRBV6-1	-	ASSEWGGYQPQH
TRBV6-5	-	ASSPTASGTEAF
TRBV19	-	ASSVRAGGLAGELF
TRBV29-1	-	SVMPRDSLYNEQF
TRBV29-1	once	SVSGTGKWGESTIY
TRBV6-5	-	ASRSAGFNTEAF
TRBV7-2	-	ASSLARLGQGAYEQY
TRBV9	-	ASSAPGRYEQY
TRBV5-6	-	ASSLVAIDRGYGYT
TRBV4-1	-	ASSRSDRGGGELF
TRBV7-8	-	ASSSGQDTEAF
TRBV15	-	ATGAAPGNTIY
TRBV5-6	-	ASSLGAGSYEQY
TRBV13	-	ASSSTGTELDTQY
TRBV6-6	-	ASTHSGLSGELF
TRBV2	-	ASSPDRVMDQPQH
TRBV27	-	ASTRGGLDEQY
TRBV12-1	-	ASRRTGAPNEKLF
TRBV20-1	-	SASNSHGYT
TRBV7-9	-	ASSLTRQETQY
TRBV2	-	ASSLRWDRGEQY
TRBV7-6	-	ASSLDRETQY
TRBV9	-	ASRQGTEGEAF
TRBV11-2	-	ASSFLTGTGGSEQY
TRBV2	-	ASRGLGSGVGETQY
TRBV6-1	-	ASSEDSLGGARQPQH
TRBV5-6	-	ASSRWGPNTEAF
TRBV2	-	ASSEDRGRIISGANVLT
TRBV4-2	-	ASSQEFAGGVQETQY
TRBV5-1	-	ASSKTPGQGGDPSYNEQF
TRBV5-1	-	ASSLGQGLTYEQY
TRBV18	few	ASSPKTGVGSAPYSYT
TRBV2	few	ASMPFVGGYT
TRBV7-9	-	ASSPPGSYEQY
TRBV7-2	once	ASSVNRNENYGYT
TRBV10-1	-	ASSDEGSGYGYT
TRBV6-1	once	ASSEGFGFRSYEQY
TRBV5-6	-	ASSLVGQGSENIQY
TRBV18	few	ASSPTSGDAYEQY
TRBV25-1	-	ASRATASGLSYNEQF
TRBV19	-	ASSTSGGNYGYT
TRBV5-4	once	AVPQGETQY
TRBV2	-	ASSETGGGYGYT
TRBV6-5	-	ASRPLTGANTEAF
TRBV27	-	ASSFGFFREREKLF
TRBV30	-	AWSGGGSSYEQY
TRBV9	-	ASSVTGGRGYT